This TCR beta chain was profiled in a study of blood T cell repertoires in COVID-19. Across the whole study: Researchers got acute and convalescent COVID-19 samples from the United States, Italy and Spain. T cells, B-cell-depleted T cells, or PBMCs provided the cDNA or gDNA that served as material.

The germline V gene encodes CDR1 MNHEY and CDR2 SVGAGI. J lost 4 bases, V lost 7 bases, and 7 bases had no gene match. The length of the CDR3 is 14 residues. This clone appeared once. In the study's own analysis: Reference gene primers were amplified, and this amplification served to estimate nucleated cell counts. Measured with immunoSEQ multiplex PCR; TCRdb has only the in-frame clones, and not every one. That table is the source of V, J and clone size, and D and trimming were worked out from the DNA. The data hold 95,000 to 120,000 clones, with about nine tenths observed a single time. V gene TRBV6-5 combines with J gene TRBJ2-3; 8 bases line up with TRBD2. The specimen was peripheral blood. This TCR came from a human donor in a cohort sampled during active COVID-19. In DNA form, the CDR3 reads TGTGCCAGCACCGTAAGCGGGAGCGCAGATACGCAGTATTTT. Protein sequence: CASTVSGSADTQYF.